One TCR beta chain is described in this entry. This sample is drawn from a study of blood T cell repertoires in COVID-19. The overall study: Spain, Italy and the United States supplied samples that represented acute and convalescent COVID-19. The cDNA or gDNA used as material had been derived from T cells, B-cell-depleted T cells, or PBMCs.

The CDR3 spans 14 residues. Germline assignment: CDR1 SQVTM and CDR2 ANQGSEA. Original analysis: Estimation of nucleated cell counts relied on the amplification of reference gene primers. TCRdb keeps only in-frame clones here, not all; method: immunoSEQ multiplex PCR. The D gene and trimming were derived from the DNA, and the V and J assignments and clone size from that table. The sample consists of around 140,000 clones, 88% of them appearing once. Sequencing used peripheral blood. The receptor comes from a human donor with COVID-19, enrolled during active disease. The donor label of this sample is uncertain. The V call is TRBV29-1, the J call TRBJ1-1, with 7 bases identical to TRBD1. The CDR3: CSSRTGTANTEAFF. The DNA for the CDR3 is TGCAGTTCAAGAACCGGGACAGCGAACACTGAAGCTTTCTTT.